A selection of T cell receptor beta chains follows, all from one sample in a study of T cells after yellow fever vaccination. Via MiXCR, TCRdb re-called the 5' RACE reads, giving one row per CDR3 protein. This sample has 75,000 to 100,000 distinct CDR3 sequences, with about 8.2% found just once. The material was CD8+ T cells not binding an NS4B(214-222) dextramer, sorted from PBMCs, obtained roughly 15 days after the first yellow fever vaccination. Receptors originate from a man aged 18 to 29 who received the YFV17D yellow fever vaccine. Each CDR3 is given with its conserved first and last residue. D genes are given only for firm matches. Only part of the rows carry a size: once, few, many, or a class if the clone is expanded.

v_call	j_call	clone_size	d_call	cdr3_aa	cdr3_nt
TRBV5-6	TRBJ2-3	-	-	CASSLVSTGSTDTQYF	TGTGCCAGCAGCTTGGTTTCTACAGGCAGCACAGATACGCAGTATTTT
TRBV29-1	TRBJ1-1	-	-	CSGRGGNTEAFF	TGCAGCGGGAGAGGGGGGAACACTGAAGCTTTCTTT
TRBV14	TRBJ2-7	many	TRBD2	CASSQISGGPTGEQYF	TGTGCCAGCAGCCAAATTAGCGGGGGCCCGACGGGCGAGCAGTACTTC
TRBV4-1	TRBJ2-7	-	TRBD2	CASSQISGDEQYF	TGCGCCAGCAGCCAAATTAGCGGGGACGAGCAGTACTTC
TRBV6-5	TRBJ2-7	few	-	CASSSHDEQYF	TGTGCCAGCAGTTCCCACGACGAGCAGTACTTC
TRBV14	TRBJ1-5	few	-	CASSQENSRISGNQPQHF	TGTGCCAGCAGCCAAGAAAATTCAAGGATTAGTGGCAATCAGCCCCAGCATTTT
TRBV11-2	TRBJ1-2	-	-	CASSLDHKPYGYTF	TGTGCCAGCAGCTTAGATCATAAACCCTATGGCTACACCTTC
TRBV13	TRBJ2-1	-	-	CASSLVEVEQFF	TGTGCCAGCAGCTTAGTCGAAGTTGAGCAGTTCTTC
TRBV7-2	TRBJ2-1	many	-	CASSLGWRVNEQFF	TGTGCCAGCAGCTTAGGTTGGAGGGTGAACGAGCAGTTCTTC
TRBV19	TRBJ2-3	few	TRBD2	CASSRVPRTSNLDTQYF	TGTGCCAGTAGCCGGGTGCCGAGGACTAGTAACTTGGATACGCAGTATTTT
TRBV5-5	TRBJ1-2	-	-	CASSPGPNYGYTF	TGTGCCAGCAGCCCGGGACCGAACTATGGCTACACCTTC
TRBV11-2	TRBJ2-1	few	TRBD2	CASYKAGASADEQFF	TGTGCCAGCTATAAAGCGGGGGCGTCCGCTGATGAGCAGTTCTTC
TRBV7-9	TRBJ2-2	-	TRBD1	CASSLPRGGFTGELFF	TGTGCCAGCAGCTTGCCCAGAGGGGGCTTCACCGGGGAGCTGTTTTTT
TRBV15	TRBJ2-1	few	-	CATSTWTDYNEQFF	TGTGCCACCAGCACGTGGACAGACTACAATGAGCAGTTCTTC
TRBV4-2	TRBJ1-2	few	-	CASSADGDYGYTF	TGTGCCAGCAGCGCCGACGGAGACTATGGCTACACCTTC
TRBV5-1	TRBJ1-1	-	-	CASSHGGVSDTEAFF	TGCGCCAGCAGCCACGGGGGGGTATCGGATACTGAAGCTTTCTTT
TRBV7-2	TRBJ2-5	-	-	CASSFPRLLQETQYF	TGTGCCAGCAGCTTTCCTCGACTGCTCCAAGAGACCCAGTACTTC
TRBV12-3/TRBV12-4	TRBJ1-2	many	-	CASSPALRGANYGYTF	TGTGCCAGCAGTCCTGCGCTCAGGGGAGCTAACTATGGCTACACCTTC
TRBV12-3/TRBV12-4	TRBJ2-3	-	TRBD2	CASSFGGGAKADTQYF	TGTGCCAGCAGTTTTGGCGGGGGGGCTAAGGCAGATACGCAGTATTTT
TRBV5-1	TRBJ1-4	-	-	CASSFRDTKFSNEKLFF	TGCGCCAGCAGCTTCCGGGATACAAAATTCTCTAATGAAAAACTGTTTTTT
TRBV2	TRBJ2-3	-	TRBD2	CARAGTTYTDTQYF	TGTGCCAGGGCCGGGACTACATACACAGATACGCAGTATTTT
TRBV30	TRBJ1-1	few	-	CAWSMSGTEAFF	TGTGCCTGGAGTATGAGTGGGACTGAAGCTTTCTTT
TRBV6-5	TRBJ1-2	-	TRBD1	CASSYKGTDYGYTF	TGTGCCAGCAGTTACAAGGGGACAGACTATGGCTACACCTTC
TRBV15	TRBJ2-5	-	TRBD1	CATSRWTGGMETQYF	TGTGCCACCAGCAGGTGGACAGGGGGCATGGAGACCCAGTACTTC
TRBV4-1	TRBJ1-1	-	-	CASSQGVVQPSRVAAFF	TGCGCCAGCAGCCAAGGAGTGGTACAGCCCAGTCGGGTCGCAGCTTTCTTT
TRBV4-3	TRBJ2-5	-	-	CASSQELDWIRETQYF	TGCGCCAGCAGCCAAGAACTGGACTGGATAAGGGAGACCCAGTACTTC
TRBV6-1	TRBJ1-6	-	-	CASSDEILGGSPLHF	TGTGCCAGCAGTGATGAAATCCTCGGGGGTTCACCCCTCCACTTT
TRBV5-3	TRBJ1-3	-	TRBD1	CASSVRDSLRSGNTIYF	TGTGCCAGCAGCGTCCGGGACAGCCTAAGATCTGGAAACACCATATATTTT
TRBV19	TRBJ2-7	-	-	CASSIAGFYHEQYF	TGTGCCAGTAGTATCGCGGGATTTTACCACGAGCAGTACTTC
TRBV5-6	TRBJ1-1	few	-	CASSLAEVSEAFF	TGTGCCAGCAGCTTGGCGGAGGTGTCTGAAGCTTTCTTT
TRBV5-4	TRBJ2-5	few	-	CASSLGDPETQYF	TGTGCCAGCAGCTTGGGAGATCCAGAGACCCAGTACTTC
TRBV12-3/TRBV12-4	TRBJ2-5	few	TRBD2	CASSLAFRGGSETQYF	TGTGCCAGCAGTTTAGCTTTCCGCGGGGGGTCAGAGACCCAGTACTTC
TRBV10-3	TRBJ2-7	many	-	CAISVTGGTYEQYF	TGTGCCATCAGTGTAACTGGTGGAACCTACGAGCAGTACTTC
TRBV4-1	TRBJ2-2	many	-	CASKGQNTGELFF	TGCGCCAGCAAGGGACAGAACACCGGGGAGCTGTTTTTT
TRBV7-8	TRBJ1-1	once	TRBD1	CASSSLQGATEAFF	TGTGCCAGCAGCTCTCTCCAGGGGGCCACTGAAGCTTTCTTT
TRBV10-2	TRBJ2-5	few	-	CASKGTSRKETQYF	TGCGCCAGCAAAGGTACGAGCCGGAAAGAGACCCAGTACTTC
TRBV4-1	TRBJ2-7	-	-	CASSQVMTEGLTYEQYF	TGCGCCAGCAGCCAAGTGATGACGGAAGGACTTACCTACGAGCAGTACTTC
TRBV2	TRBJ2-6	-	TRBD2	CASSETSGGYSGANVLTF	TGTGCCAGCAGCGAAACTAGCGGGGGGTACTCTGGGGCCAACGTCCTGACTTTC
TRBV11-2	TRBJ1-6	few	-	CASSRGDIPRVPLHF	TGTGCCAGCAGCAGGGGGGACATTCCCCGGGTACCCCTCCACTTT